The 28 T cell receptor beta chains given below trace back to one sample, sequenced in a study of T cell repertoires in cytomegalovirus infection. TCRdb recomputed calls from the reads with MiXCR, one row per CDR3 protein. The sample has approximately 550,000 distinct CDR3 sequences; about 15% are singletons. The material sequenced was CD8+ T cells from PBMCs. The receptors were gathered from a human donor in good health (CMV status not recorded). Some clones in this sample may be carry-over from other donors' samples.

In its sample, this clonotype was seen many times. The chain is built from TRBV27 and TRBJ1-5; perhaps TRBD1 as D (5 bases). Germline V CDR1 and CDR2: MNHEY, SMNVEV (reference sequence). The CDR3 consists of 16 residues. V lost 0 bases, J lost 1 base, and 10 bases lay in between. The CDR3 protein is CASSLSGGLSNQPQHF. The CDR3 DNA sequence: TGTGCCAGCAGTTTATCCGGGGGTCTGAGCAATCAGCCCCAGCATTTT.

This clonotype was seen repeatedly, ten times or more. At one of its ends the junction is not consistent with the germline gene, which may arise from a read error. The chain joins TRBV6-2 or TRBV6-3 to TRBJ1-5, with a tentative D call TRBD1 (5 bases). This CDR3 spans 14 amino acids. CDR1 and CDR2 from the germline V gene are MNHEY and SVGEGT. The CDR3 region has the DNA TGTGCCAGCACTTACGGGGCTAGCAATCAGCCCCAGCATTTT. Its protein product is CASTYGASNQPQHF.

The rearrangement uses TRBV6-1 and TRBJ2-1; D not certain. Germline V gene data show CDR1 as MNHNS and CDR2 as SASEGT. The V gene lost 8 bases and the J gene lost 3 bases, with 14 bases spanning the gap. The CDR3 consists of 14 residues. The CDR3, as DNA: TGTGCCAGCCAATCGTGGGTGGACTACAATGAGCAGTTCTTC. Translation: CASQSWVDYNEQFF.

This clonotype was observed a few times. V usage is TRBV28 and J usage is TRBJ2-7, with a possible D match to TRBD1 (5 bases). CDR1 and CDR2 from the germline V gene are MDHEN and SYDVKM. The CDR3 is 16 residues long. V lost 3 bases and J lost 0, with 15 bases in between. CDR3 in DNA: TGTGCCAGCAGTTTTTCGACAGAGAGACCCTCCTACGAGCAGTACTTC. Translated: CASSFSTERPSYEQYF.

This clonotype was counted ten times or more. This chain joins TRBV7-9 and TRBJ2-1; tentatively, D is TRBD2 (5 bases). The CDR3 runs 16 residues. V was clipped by 5 bases and J by 4 bases, with 18 bases between them. The germline V gene has CDR1 SEHNR and CDR2 FQNEAQ (reference sequence). The CDR3 region has the DNA TGTGCCAGCAGCGCGGGTCAAGGATCGAGGTACAATGAGCAGTTCTTC. Translated, it gives CASSAGQGSRYNEQFF.

V is TRBV5-8 and J is TRBJ2-3, with D perhaps TRBD1 (6 bases). CDR3 size: 16 residues. Germline CDR1 and CDR2: SGHTS and YDEGEE. V was clipped by 5 bases and J by 0 bases, with 16 bases between them. This CDR3 is CASSLAQGSSTDTQYF. CDR3 nucleotides: TGTGCCAGCAGTTTAGCCCAGGGGTCTAGCACAGATACGCAGTATTTT.

The V call is TRBV7-3, the J call TRBJ2-7; 10 positions agree with TRBD2. CDR1 and CDR2 from the germline V gene are SGHTA and FQGTGA. The J segment lost 6 bases and the V segment lost 5 bases, leaving 4 bases of the junction unmatched. This CDR3 is 13 amino acids long. The CDR3 reads CASSHTSGAEQYF. CDR3 bases: TGTGCCAGCAGCCATACTAGCGGGGCCGAGCAGTACTTC.

The chain recombines TRBV25-1 with TRBJ2-7; no clear D. CDR1 is MGHDK, CDR2 SYGVNS, per germline. This CDR3 has 12 amino acids. V was clipped by 6 bases and J by 3 bases, with 9 bases between them. The CDR3 region is CASRGANYEQYF. The DNA of the CDR3 is TGTGCCAGCAGAGGCGCAAACTACGAGCAGTACTTC.

This clonotype was observed many times. The chain uses TRBV7-9 and TRBJ1-1, with 7 bases fitting TRBD1. The CDR3 loop spans 14 amino acids. V dropped 2 bases and J dropped 4; count of bases not matched to a gene: 4. Germline loops: CDR1 SEHNR, CDR2 FQNEAQ (reference sequence). The CDR3 DNA reads as TGTGCCAGCAGCTTAATCGCAGGGGGCACTGAAGCTTTCTTT. Translation gives CASSLIAGGTEAFF.

The V gene is TRBV6-5, the J gene TRBJ2-5; no reliable D call. CDR1 MNHEY and CDR2 SVGAGI come from the germline V gene. Trimming removed 4 bases at V and 1 base at J, with 13 bases between. This CDR3 contains 15 residues. The CDR3 reads CASSSLTESQETQYF. The CDR3 DNA reads TGTGCCAGCAGTTCTCTAACAGAGTCCCAAGAGACCCAGTACTTC.

V gene TRBV27 combines with J gene TRBJ2-5; D call uncertain. V was clipped by 6 bases and J by 5 bases, with 16 bases between them. This CDR3 comprises 14 residues. Germline CDR1 and CDR2: MNHEY and SMNVEV (reference sequence). The CDR3 protein is CASSTQISSETQYF. The CDR3 bases are TGTGCCAGCAGCACTCAGATTAGTTCCGAGACCCAGTACTTC.

This clonotype has only a few counts. The chain combines TRBV4-1 with TRBJ2-3; D unclear. Germline V gene data show CDR1 as MGHRA and CDR2 as YSYEKL. The CDR3 runs to 15 residues. The V gene lost 1 base and the J gene lost 0 bases, with 8 bases spanning the gap. CDR3 sequence reads: CASSQAVTSTDTQYF. The CDR3, as DNA: TGCGCCAGCAGCCAAGCGGTTACTAGCACAGATACGCAGTATTTT.

The rearrangement uses TRBV29-1 and TRBJ2-7, with D perhaps TRBD1 or TRBD2 (5 bases each). The germline V gene has CDR1 SQVTM and CDR2 ANQGSEA. Trimming took 5 bases from V and 3 from J, leaving 17 bases between them. The length of the CDR3 is 14 residues. The CDR3 reads CSVWDGPWGYEQYF. The CDR3 nucleotides are TGCAGCGTTTGGGACGGCCCATGGGGCTACGAGCAGTACTTC.

This clonotype appeared many times. The V and J genes are TRBV7-9 and TRBJ2-7, with 8 bases matching TRBD1. CDR3 length: 14 amino acids. CDR1 and CDR2 from the germline V gene are SEHNR and FQNEAQ (reference sequence). The junction had 4 bases not matched to a gene; V was cut back by 4 bases and J by 2 bases. Written as DNA, the CDR3 is TGTGCCAGCAGCTATGACAGGGGAACCTACGAGCAGTACTTC. Protein: CASSYDRGTYEQYF.

This clonotype has a handful of counts. The genes are TRBV29-1 and TRBJ2-7; the match to TRBD2 covers 12 bases. With 5 bases clipped from V and 4 bases from J, the junction kept 6 bases outside the gene matches. Germline values: CDR1 SQVTM, CDR2 ANQGSEA. The CDR3 is 14 amino acids. In DNA, the CDR3 is TGCAGCGTTCCTTCGACTAGCGGGAGTTACGAGCAGTACTTC. This translates into CSVPSTSGSYEQYF.

In this sample, this clonotype turned up a few times. The gene calls are TRBV20-1 and TRBJ2-2; tentatively, D is TRBD1 (6 bases). Germline CDR1 is DFQATT and CDR2 is SNEGSKA (reference sequence). This CDR3 contains 15 residues. V lost 3 bases and J 6 bases, leaving 17 bases between the germline ends. This chain's CDR3 is CSASRDIGSSGELFF. Here the CDR3 DNA reads TGCAGTGCTAGCCGGGACATTGGCTCATCCGGGGAGCTGTTTTTT.

This clonotype was counted ten times or more. V usage is TRBV19 and J usage is TRBJ1-1; a weak D match, TRBD1 (5 bases). Trimming took off 6 bases at V and 0 bases at J, with 17 bases between the two ends. The CDR3 is made up of 16 amino acids. Germline CDR1 is LNHDA and CDR2 is SQIVND (reference sequence). This CDR3 reads CASSELPGGMNTEAFF. For the CDR3, the DNA is TGTGCCAGTAGCGAACTCCCGGGGGGGATGAACACTGAAGCTTTCTTT.

This clonotype was seen a handful of times. The genes are TRBV15 and TRBJ1-5, with D hard to call. V was cut by 8 bases and J by 2 bases, with 31 bases left in between. In germline, CDR1 is LNHNV, CDR2 YYDKDF (reference sequence). The CDR3 covers 20 residues. DNA for the CDR3: TGTGCCACCGACTCAGCACCTATTTCAAACCTGAAACGGGGCAATCAGCCCCAGCATTTT. Amino acids: CATDSAPISNLKRGNQPQHF.

V is TRBV12-3 or TRBV12-4 and J is TRBJ2-1; D possibly corresponds to TRBD2 (6 bases). The V and J ends lost 3 bases and 9 bases respectively, with 9 bases between them. This CDR3 is 12 amino acids long. CDR3 nucleotides: TGTGCCAGCAGTTTCGCAGCGGGTGAGCAGTTCTTC. Amino acids: CASSFAAGEQFF.

This clonotype was observed many times. The chain has TRBV27 and TRBJ2-3, with D unclear. The CDR3 spans 11 residues. CDR1 MNHEY and CDR2 SMNVEV come from the germline V gene (reference sequence). With 5 bases removed from V and 0 bases from J, the gap between germline ends came to 0 bases. Here the CDR3 reads CASSSTDTQYF. The CDR3 DNA reads TGTGCCAGCAGTAGCACAGATACGCAGTATTTT.

This clonotype was recorded a few times. The V call is TRBV2, the J call TRBJ1-4, with D hard to call. The V end was cut by 3 bases, the J end by 4 bases, with 9 bases between. The CDR3 sequence is 14 residues long. Germline values: CDR1 SNHLY, CDR2 FYNNEI. CDR3 bases: TGTGCCAGCAGTGAGGAAGGGCTTAATGAAAAACTGTTTTTT. It encodes CASSEEGLNEKLFF. Supplemented by reference TRBV2 and TRBJ1-4, the full variable domain reads EPEVTQTPSHQVTQMGQEVILRCVPISNHLYFYWYRQILGQKVEFLVSFYNNEISEKSEIFDDQFSVERPDGSNFTLKIRSTKLEDSAMYFCASSEEGLNEKLFFGSGTQLSVL.

This clonotype appeared a few times. CDR3 nucleotide sequence: TGTGCCAGCAGTTTATTGGATGACTCCTACAATGAGCAGTTCTTC. Translating gives CASSLLDDSYNEQFF. The V and J genes are TRBV27 and TRBJ2-1, with D unclear. The CDR3 totals 15 residues. Trimming left V 1 base short and J 0 bases short, with 7 bases between. Germline-derived CDR1 and CDR2 are MNHEY and SMNVEV (reference sequence).

This clonotype was counted a few times. The rearrangement uses TRBV9 and TRBJ1-1, with D unresolved. The V gene lost 3 bases and the J gene lost 6 bases, with 9 bases spanning the gap. Germline loops: CDR1 SGDLS, CDR2 YYNGEE. CDR3 length: 12 amino acids. CDR3 in amino acids: CASSASDPEAFF. CDR3 sequence (DNA): TGTGCCAGCAGCGCCAGCGATCCTGAAGCTTTCTTT.

This clonotype has a count of ten or more. The chain combines TRBV11-2 with TRBJ2-2, with D perhaps TRBD2 (6 bases). V was trimmed by 3 bases and J by 5 bases, leaving 7 bases between them. This CDR3 region has 13 residues. Germline-derived CDR1 and CDR2 are SGHAT and FQNNGV. The CDR3, as DNA: TGTGCCAGCAGCTTGACTAGTACCGGGGAGCTGTTTTTT. This translates into CASSLTSTGELFF.

This CDR3 reads CAISESQLVIPNEQFF. CDR3 sequence (DNA): TGTGCCATCAGTGAGTCTCAGTTGGTAATTCCCAATGAGCAGTTCTTC. V is TRBV10-3 and J is TRBJ2-1, with D unresolved. V was trimmed by 0 bases and J by 6 bases, leaving 15 bases between them. Germline V lookup: CDR1 ENHRY, CDR2 SYGVKD. The CDR3 spans 16 residues.

This clonotype occurred many times. The chain links TRBV7-2 to TRBJ2-1, with 8 positions matching TRBD1. Trimming removed 6 bases from V and 4 bases from J; junction bases left unmatched: 8. CDR1 and CDR2 from the germline V gene are SGHTA and FQGNSA. The CDR3 consists of 15 residues. The CDR3 coding sequence is TGTGCCAGCAGTCCCGGACAGGGTAGATACAATGAGCAGTTCTTC. Its translation is CASSPGQGRYNEQFF. Looking up the rest from reference TRBV7-2 and TRBJ2-1 gives the full variable domain: GAGVSQSPSNKVTEKGKDVELRCDPISGHTALYWYRQSLGQGLEFLIYFQGNSAPDKSGLPSDRFSAERTGGSVSTLTIQRTQQEDSAVYLCASSPGQGRYNEQFFGPGTRLTVL.

This clonotype was counted at least ten times. The V and J genes are TRBV6-2 or TRBV6-3 and TRBJ1-5, with TRBD1 matching over 7 bases. CDR1 MNHEY and CDR2 SVGEGT come from the germline V gene. The V and J ends lost 6 bases and 0 bases, in that order; junction bases with no gene match: 5. This CDR3 has 15 residues. CDR3 region: CASSQTGDSNQPQHF. The DNA for the CDR3 is TGTGCCAGCAGCCAAACAGGGGATAGCAATCAGCCCCAGCATTTT.

The chain joins TRBV14 to TRBJ2-1; 8 bases map to TRBD1. The CDR3 is made up of 14 amino acids. Germline values: CDR1 SGHDN, CDR2 FVKESK. V lost 4 bases and J lost 7; bases outside the gene matches: 6. The chain's CDR3 is CASSPRTGRNEQFF. The CDR3 bases are TGTGCCAGCAGCCCTCGGACAGGGAGGAATGAGCAGTTCTTC.